Many counts were recorded for the clone carrying this TCR beta chain. This sample is part of a study of blood T cells in healthy people across ages. The germline V gene encodes CDR1 SNHLY and CDR2 FYNNEI. The J segment lost 4 bases and the V segment lost 6 bases, leaving 10 bases of the junction unmatched. The CDR3 runs 15 residues. Next came a second PCR, run for about 7 to 12 cycles, which used a sample-barcoded 5' primer along with a J-beta primer mix. TCRdb re-derived calls from the 5' RACE reads in MiXCR, one entry per CDR3 protein. This sample has hundreds of thousands of distinct CDR3 sequences; 40% to 45% occur once, and the top ten carry roughly 30%.

The TCR comes from an older man in good health. The V call is TRBV2, the J call TRBJ1-2; TRBD1 aligns across 8 bases. Sequencing was done on a sample of blood. DNA for the CDR3: TGTGCCAGCAGAGGACAGGGTATGGGGAGCTATGGCTACACCTTC. Its translation: CASRGQGMGSYGYTF.